This paragraph covers one TCR beta chain sequence. This sample is part of a study of cytomegalovirus exposure and HLA in healthy donors. Using immunoSEQ multiplex PCR, the repertoire was profiled, and TCRdb retains in-frame clones only, with some absent. Of 150,000 to 200,000 clones in the sample, 84% were seen once. This CDR3 has 13 amino acids. V lost 9 bases to trimming and J lost 5 bases, with 17 bases between them. Germline CDR1 and CDR2: SGHRS and YFSETQ. Sample: PBMCs. This TCR was sampled from a woman in her twenties or thirties in good health and CMV-seropositive. This chain links TRBV5-1 with TRBJ1-1, with D perhaps TRBD1 (6 bases). The CDR3 DNA reads as TGCGCCACTACAGGGACGGGGACGACTGAAGCTTTCTTT. This gives the protein CATTGTGTTEAFF.